These T cell receptor beta chains were read from a single sample in a study of blood T cell repertoires in COVID-19. TCRdb's copy holds only in-frame clones and misses some; the assay was immunoSEQ multiplex PCR. This sample has 250,000 to 300,000 clones, with more than 70% found just once. Sequencing was performed on peripheral blood. The receptors derive from a woman younger than 45 with COVID-19, enrolled during active disease. Each CDR3 is given with its conserved first and last residue. Each record gives: D gene, V gene, clone size, J gene, CDR3 protein, CDR3 DNA. A D gene is named only where the DNA matches it firmly. The size field is filled for only some rows; it gives once, few, many or a size class.

>-|TRBV7-3|-|TRBJ2-2
CASSSAANTGELFF
TGTGCCAGCAGCAGCGCTGCGAACACCGGGGAGCTGTTTTTT
>TRBD2|TRBV6-2/TRBV6-3|-|TRBJ2-5
CASSYSTLSRGGPPETQYF
TGTGCCAGCAGTTACTCGACCTTATCGCGCGGGGGGCCCCCAGAGACCCAGTACTTC
>-|TRBV18|few|TRBJ1-4
CASSLQDLATNEKLFF
TGTGCCAGCTCACTACAGGACCTTGCAACTAATGAAAAACTGTTTTTT
>-|TRBV5-1|-|TRBJ1-1
CASSSYTGTEAFF
TGCGCCAGCAGCTCCTATACTGGCACTGAAGCTTTCTTT
>-|TRBV11-3|-|TRBJ2-2
CASSLQGLGTGELFF
TGTGCCAGCAGCTTACAGGGTTTAGGCACCGGGGAGCTGTTTTTT
>-|TRBV7-9|-|TRBJ1-1
CASSSAMNTEAFF
TGTGCCAGCAGTTCAGCGATGAACACTGAAGCTTTCTTT
>-|TRBV6-5|-|TRBJ2-6
CASSRLQSGANVLTF
TGTGCCAGCAGCCGCCTCCAGTCTGGGGCCAACGTCCTGACTTTC
>-|TRBV5-1|-|TRBJ2-7
CASPSCGKFYEQYF
TGCGCCAGCCCTAGTTGCGGGAAATTCTACGAGCAGTACTTC
>-|TRBV15|-|TRBJ2-3
CATEYAVTSTDTQYF
TGTGCCACCGAGTATGCGGTAACTAGCACAGATACGCAGTATTTT
>TRBD2|TRBV7-3|-|TRBJ2-2
CASSDSGRDTGELFF
TGTGCCAGCAGCGATAGCGGGAGAGACACCGGGGAGCTGTTTTTT
>-|TRBV2|-|TRBJ2-1
CASSGGSYNEQFF
TGTGCCAGCAGTGGCGGCTCCTACAATGAGCAGTTCTTC
>TRBD1|TRBV19|-|TRBJ1-5
CASRGQGTQPQHF
TGTGCCAGTAGGGGACAGGGTACTCAGCCCCAGCATTTT
>-|TRBV9|-|TRBJ2-1
CASSVVERGSLNEQFF
TGTGCCAGCAGCGTAGTAGAGAGGGGGTCGCTGAATGAGCAGTTCTTC
>TRBD1|TRBV11-2|-|TRBJ1-1
CASSGRQGAGTEAFF
TGTGCCAGCAGCGGTCGACAGGGGGCGGGGACTGAAGCTTTCTTT
>-|TRBV29-1|-|TRBJ1-1
CSDGQHTEAFF
TGCAGCGATGGACAGCACACTGAAGCTTTCTTT
>-|TRBV15|-|TRBJ2-4
CATSRGDTGAKNIQYF
TGTGCCACCAGCAGAGGAGATACAGGAGCCAAAAACATTCAGTACTTC
>-|TRBV7-2|-|TRBJ2-1
CASSFNSGGEQFF
TGTGCCAGCAGCTTCAACTCCGGAGGTGAGCAGTTCTTC
>-|TRBV6-2/TRBV6-3|-|TRBJ1-5
CASSSRHLRGSNQPQHF
TGTGCCAGCAGTTCAAGACACCTTCGGGGTAGCAATCAGCCCCAGCATTTT